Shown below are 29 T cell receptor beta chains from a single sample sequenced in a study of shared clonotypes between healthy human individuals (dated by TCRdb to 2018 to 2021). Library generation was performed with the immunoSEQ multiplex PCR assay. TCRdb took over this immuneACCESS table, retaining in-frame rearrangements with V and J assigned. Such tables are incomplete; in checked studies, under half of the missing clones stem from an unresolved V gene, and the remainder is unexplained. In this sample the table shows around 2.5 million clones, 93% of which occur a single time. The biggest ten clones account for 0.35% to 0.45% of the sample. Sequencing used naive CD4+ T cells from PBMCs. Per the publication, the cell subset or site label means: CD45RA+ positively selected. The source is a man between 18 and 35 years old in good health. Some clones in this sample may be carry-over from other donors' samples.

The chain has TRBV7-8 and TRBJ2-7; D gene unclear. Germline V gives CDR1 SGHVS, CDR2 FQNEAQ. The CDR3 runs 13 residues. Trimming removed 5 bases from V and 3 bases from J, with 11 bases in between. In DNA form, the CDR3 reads TGTGCCAGCAGCCCAGTTGGATTCTACGAGCAGTACTTC. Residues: CASSPVGFYEQYF.

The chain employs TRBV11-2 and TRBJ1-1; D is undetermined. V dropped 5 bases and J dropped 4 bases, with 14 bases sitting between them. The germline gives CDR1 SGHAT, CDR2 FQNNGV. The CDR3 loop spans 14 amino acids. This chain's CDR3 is CASSPTYRSTEAFF. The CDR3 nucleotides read TGTGCCAGCAGCCCCACCTATCGGTCCACTGAAGCTTTCTTT.

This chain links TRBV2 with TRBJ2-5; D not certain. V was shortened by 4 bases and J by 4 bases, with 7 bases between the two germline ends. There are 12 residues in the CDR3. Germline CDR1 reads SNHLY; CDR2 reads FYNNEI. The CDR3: CASSAVSETQYF. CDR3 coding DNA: TGTGCCAGCAGTGCGGTTTCAGAGACCCAGTACTTC. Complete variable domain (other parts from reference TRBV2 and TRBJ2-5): EPEVTQTPSHQVTQMGQEVILRCVPISNHLYFYWYRQILGQKVEFLVSFYNNEISEKSEIFDDQFSVERPDGSNFTLKIRSTKLEDSAMYFCASSAVSETQYFGPGTRLLVL.

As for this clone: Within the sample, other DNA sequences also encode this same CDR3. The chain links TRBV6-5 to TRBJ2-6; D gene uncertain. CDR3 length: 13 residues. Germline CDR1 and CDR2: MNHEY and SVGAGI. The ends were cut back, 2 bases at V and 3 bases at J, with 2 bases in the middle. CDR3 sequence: CASSYGGANVLTF. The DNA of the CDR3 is TGTGCCAGCAGTTACGGTGGGGCCAACGTCCTGACTTTC.

CDR3 in DNA: TGTGCCAGCAGCGTTTCTAGCGGAGCGGACACCGGGGAGCTGTTTTTT. Amino acid sequence: CASSVSSGADTGELFF. The rearrangement links TRBV9 to TRBJ2-2; 7 bases are shared with TRBD2. The CDR3 extends over 16 amino acids. The V segment lost 2 bases and the J segment 3 bases; nucleotides outside the gene matches: 7. Looked up from germline, CDR1 is SGDLS and CDR2 is YYNGEE.

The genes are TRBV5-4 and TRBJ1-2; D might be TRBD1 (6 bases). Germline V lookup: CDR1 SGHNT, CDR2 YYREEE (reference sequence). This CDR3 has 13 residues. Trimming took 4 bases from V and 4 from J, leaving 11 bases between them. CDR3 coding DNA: TGTGCCAGCAGCCAAGGACAGCGCTATGGCTACACCTTC. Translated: CASSQGQRYGYTF.

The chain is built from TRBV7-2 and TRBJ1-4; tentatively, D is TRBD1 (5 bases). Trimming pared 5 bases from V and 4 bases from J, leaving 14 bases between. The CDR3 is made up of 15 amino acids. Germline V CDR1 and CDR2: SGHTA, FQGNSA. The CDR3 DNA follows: TGTGCCAGCAGCACTCAGGGTATAGGTAATGAAAAACTGTTTTTT. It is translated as CASSTQGIGNEKLFF.

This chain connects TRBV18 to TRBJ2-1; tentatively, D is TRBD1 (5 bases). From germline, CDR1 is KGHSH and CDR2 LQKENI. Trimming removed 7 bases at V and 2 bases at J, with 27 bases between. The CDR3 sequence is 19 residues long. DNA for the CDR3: TGTGCCAGCTATCCCTTCACCGTTTCAGCGACAGACCCCTACAATGAGCAGTTCTTC. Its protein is CASYPFTVSATDPYNEQFF.

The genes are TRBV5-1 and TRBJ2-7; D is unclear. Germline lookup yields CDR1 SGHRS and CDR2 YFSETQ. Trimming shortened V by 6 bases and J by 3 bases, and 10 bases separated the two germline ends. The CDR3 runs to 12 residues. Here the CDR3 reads CASKGSDYEQYF. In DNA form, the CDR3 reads TGCGCCAGCAAGGGCTCGGACTACGAGCAGTACTTC.

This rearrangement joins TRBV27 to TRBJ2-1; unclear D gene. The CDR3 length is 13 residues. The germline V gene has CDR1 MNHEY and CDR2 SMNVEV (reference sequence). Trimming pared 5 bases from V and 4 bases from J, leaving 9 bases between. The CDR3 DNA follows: TGTGCCAGCAGTCGGACGTATTACAATGAGCAGTTCTTC. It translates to CASSRTYYNEQFF.

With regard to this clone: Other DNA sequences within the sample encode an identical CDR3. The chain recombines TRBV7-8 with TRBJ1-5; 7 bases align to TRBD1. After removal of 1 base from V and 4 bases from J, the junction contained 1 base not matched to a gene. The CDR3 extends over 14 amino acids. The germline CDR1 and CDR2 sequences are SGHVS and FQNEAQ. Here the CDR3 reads CASSLGQGNQPQHF. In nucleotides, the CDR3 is TGTGCCAGCAGCTTAGGACAGGGAAATCAGCCCCAGCATTTT. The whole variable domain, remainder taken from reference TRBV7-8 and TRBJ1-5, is GAGVSQSPRYKVAKRGQDVALRCDPISGHVSLFWYQQALGQGPEFLTYFQNEAQLDKSGLPSDRFFAERPEGSVSTLKIQRTQQEDSAVYLCASSLGQGNQPQHFGDGTRLSIL.

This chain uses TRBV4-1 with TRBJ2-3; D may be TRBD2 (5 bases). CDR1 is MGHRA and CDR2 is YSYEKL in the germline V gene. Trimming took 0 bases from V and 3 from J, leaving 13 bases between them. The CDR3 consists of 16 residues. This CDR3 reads CASSQDQVRGTDTQYF. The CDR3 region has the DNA TGCGCCAGCAGCCAAGATCAGGTTCGGGGAACAGATACGCAGTATTTT.

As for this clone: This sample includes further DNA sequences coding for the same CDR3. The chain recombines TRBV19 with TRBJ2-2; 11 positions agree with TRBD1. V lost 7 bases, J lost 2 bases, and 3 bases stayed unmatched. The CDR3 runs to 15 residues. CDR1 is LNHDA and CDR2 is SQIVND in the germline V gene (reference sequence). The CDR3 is CASIRTGGNTGELFF. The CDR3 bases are TGTGCCAGTATACGGACAGGGGGCAACACCGGGGAGCTGTTTTTT.

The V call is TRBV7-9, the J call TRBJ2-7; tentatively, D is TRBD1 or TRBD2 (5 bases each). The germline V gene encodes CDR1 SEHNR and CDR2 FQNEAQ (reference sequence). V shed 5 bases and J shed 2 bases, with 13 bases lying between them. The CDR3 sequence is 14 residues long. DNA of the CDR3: TGTGCCAGCAGCCAGGGACCTGGAGCCTACGAGCAGTACTTC. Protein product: CASSQGPGAYEQYF.

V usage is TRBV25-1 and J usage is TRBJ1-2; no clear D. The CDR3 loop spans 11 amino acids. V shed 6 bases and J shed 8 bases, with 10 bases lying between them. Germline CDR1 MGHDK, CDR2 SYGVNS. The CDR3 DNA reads TGTGCCAGCAGCGATTTCGGAGGCTACACCTTC. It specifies CASSDFGGYTF.

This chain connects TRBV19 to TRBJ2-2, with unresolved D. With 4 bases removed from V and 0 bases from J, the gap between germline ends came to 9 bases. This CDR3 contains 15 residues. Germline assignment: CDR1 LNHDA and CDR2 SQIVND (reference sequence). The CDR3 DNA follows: TGTGCCAGTAGTACTACACCCCCGAACACCGGGGAGCTGTTTTTT. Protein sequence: CASSTTPPNTGELFF.

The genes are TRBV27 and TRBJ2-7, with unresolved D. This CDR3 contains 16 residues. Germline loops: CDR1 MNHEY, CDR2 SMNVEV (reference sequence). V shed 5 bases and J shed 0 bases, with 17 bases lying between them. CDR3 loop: CASSTSPRLGSYEQYF. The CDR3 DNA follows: TGTGCCAGCAGTACATCTCCACGCCTGGGCTCCTACGAGCAGTACTTC.

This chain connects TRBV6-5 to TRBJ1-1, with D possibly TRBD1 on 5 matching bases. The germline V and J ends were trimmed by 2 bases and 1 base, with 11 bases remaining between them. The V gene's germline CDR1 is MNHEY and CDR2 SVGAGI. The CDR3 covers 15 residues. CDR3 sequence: CASSYTPGPNTEAFF. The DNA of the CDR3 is TGTGCCAGCAGTTACACGCCGGGGCCGAACACTGAAGCTTTCTTT.

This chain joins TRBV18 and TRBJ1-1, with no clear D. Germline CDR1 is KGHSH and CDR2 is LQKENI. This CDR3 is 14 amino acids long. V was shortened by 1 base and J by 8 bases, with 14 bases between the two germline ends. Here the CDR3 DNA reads TGTGCCAGCTCACCACGGGCTTCTATTGGGGAAGCTTTCTTT. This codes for CASSPRASIGEAFF. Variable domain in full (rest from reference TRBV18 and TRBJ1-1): NAGVMQNPRHLVRRRGQEARLRCSPMKGHSHVYWYRQLPEEGLKFMVYLQKENIIDESGMPKERFSAEFPKEGPSILRIQQVVRGDSAAYFCASSPRASIGEAFFGQGTRLTVV.

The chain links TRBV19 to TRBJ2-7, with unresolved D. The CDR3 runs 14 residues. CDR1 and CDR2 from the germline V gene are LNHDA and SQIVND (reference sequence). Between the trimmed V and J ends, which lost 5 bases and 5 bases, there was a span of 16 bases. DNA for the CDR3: TGTGCCAGTAGTCCCCGGCGGTCTTGGAACGAGCAGTACTTC. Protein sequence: CASSPRRSWNEQYF.

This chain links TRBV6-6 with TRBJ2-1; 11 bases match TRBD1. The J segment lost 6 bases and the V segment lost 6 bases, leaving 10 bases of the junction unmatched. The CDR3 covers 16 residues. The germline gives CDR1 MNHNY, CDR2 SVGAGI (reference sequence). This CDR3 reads CASRRLGQGASNEQFF. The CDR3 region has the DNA TGTGCCAGCAGACGCCTCGGACAGGGGGCCTCCAATGAGCAGTTCTTC.

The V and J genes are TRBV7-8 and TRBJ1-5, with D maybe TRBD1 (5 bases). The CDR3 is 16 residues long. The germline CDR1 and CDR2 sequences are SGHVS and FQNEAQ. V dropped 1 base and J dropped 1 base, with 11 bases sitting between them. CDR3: CASSLVYAGSNQPQHF. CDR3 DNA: TGTGCCAGCAGCTTAGTTTACGCAGGGAGCAATCAGCCCCAGCATTTT.

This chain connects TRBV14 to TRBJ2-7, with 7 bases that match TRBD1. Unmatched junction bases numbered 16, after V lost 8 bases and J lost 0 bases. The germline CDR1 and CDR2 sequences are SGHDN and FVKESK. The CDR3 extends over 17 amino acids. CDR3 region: CASGRGQAHLSSYEQYF. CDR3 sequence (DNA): TGTGCCAGCGGGCGAGGACAGGCCCACCTCAGCTCCTACGAGCAGTACTTC. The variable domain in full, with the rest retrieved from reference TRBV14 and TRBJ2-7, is EAGVTQFPSHSVIEKGQTVTLRCDPISGHDNLYWYRRVMGKEIKFLLHFVKESKQDESGMPNNRFLAERTGGTYSTLKVQPAELEDSGVYFCASGRGQAHLSSYEQYFGPGTRLTVT.

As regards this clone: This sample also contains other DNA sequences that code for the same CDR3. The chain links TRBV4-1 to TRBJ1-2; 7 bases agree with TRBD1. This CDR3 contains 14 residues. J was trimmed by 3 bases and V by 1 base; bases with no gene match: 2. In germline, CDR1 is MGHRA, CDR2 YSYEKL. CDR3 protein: CASSQGTGDYGYTF. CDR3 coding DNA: TGCGCCAGCAGCCAAGGCACAGGGGACTATGGCTACACCTTC.

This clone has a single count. For the CDR3, the DNA is TGTGCCAGCAGTATCGGGGGCCCTGGGGCCAACGTCCTGACTTTC. This gives the protein CASSIGGPGANVLTF. The rearrangement joins TRBV7-3 to TRBJ2-6; either TRBD1 or TRBD2 may supply D (6 bases each). CDR3 size: 15 residues. Per germline, CDR1 SGHTA and CDR2 FQGTGA. V shed 6 bases and J shed 2 bases, with 11 bases lying between them. The full variable domain, rest sourced from reference TRBV7-3 and TRBJ2-6, is GAGVSQTPSNKVTEKGKYVELRCDPISGHTALYWYRQSLGQGPEFLIYFQGTGAADDSGLPNDRFFAVRPEGSVSTLKIQRTERGDSAVYLCASSIGGPGANVLTFGAGSRLTVL.

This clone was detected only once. CDR3 loop: CASSLALGGAQYF. The CDR3 DNA reads TGTGCCAGCAGCTTAGCGTTGGGAGGGGCCCAGTACTTC. J is TRBJ2-5 and V is TRBV7-7; 7 bases agree with TRBD2. V lost 0 bases and J lost 9; bases outside the gene matches: 4. This CDR3 is built from 13 residues. The V gene's germline CDR1 is SSHAT and CDR2 FNYEAQ (reference sequence).

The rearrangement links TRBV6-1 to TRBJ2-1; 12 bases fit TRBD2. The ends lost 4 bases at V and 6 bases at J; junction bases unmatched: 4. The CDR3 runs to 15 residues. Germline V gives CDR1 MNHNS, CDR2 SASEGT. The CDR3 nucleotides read TGTGCCAGCAGTGGGCTAGCGGGAGGGTCCAATGAGCAGTTCTTC. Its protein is CASSGLAGGSNEQFF.

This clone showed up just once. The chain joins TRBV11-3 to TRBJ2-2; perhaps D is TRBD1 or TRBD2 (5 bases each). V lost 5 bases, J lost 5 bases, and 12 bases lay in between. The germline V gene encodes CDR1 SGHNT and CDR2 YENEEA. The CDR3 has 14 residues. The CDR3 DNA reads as TGTGCCAGCAGCCAATTGGGGGAAACCGGGGAGCTGTTTTTT. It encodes CASSQLGETGELFF.

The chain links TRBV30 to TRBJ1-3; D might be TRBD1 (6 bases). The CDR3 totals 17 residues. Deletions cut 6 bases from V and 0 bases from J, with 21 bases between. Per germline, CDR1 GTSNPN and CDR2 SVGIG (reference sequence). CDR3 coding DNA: TGTGCCTGTCACGCCCAACCCAGACAGGTCTCTGGAAACACCATATATTTT. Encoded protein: CACHAQPRQVSGNTIYF.